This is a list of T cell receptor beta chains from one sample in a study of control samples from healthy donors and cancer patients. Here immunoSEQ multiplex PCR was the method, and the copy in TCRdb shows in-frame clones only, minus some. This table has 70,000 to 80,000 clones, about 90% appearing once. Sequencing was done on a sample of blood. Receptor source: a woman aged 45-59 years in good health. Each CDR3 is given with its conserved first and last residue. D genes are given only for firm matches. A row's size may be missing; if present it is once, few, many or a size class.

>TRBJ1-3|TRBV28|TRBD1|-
CASTSGQAFYTIYF
TGTGCCAGCACCTCGGGACAGGCCTTTTACACCATATATTTT
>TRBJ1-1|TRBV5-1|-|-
CASSLVGDEAFF
TGCGCCAGCAGCTTGGTAGGGGACGAAGCTTTCTTT
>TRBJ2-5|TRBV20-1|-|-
CSASSLWVETQYF
TGCAGTGCTAGTTCGTTGTGGGTAGAGACCCAGTACTTC
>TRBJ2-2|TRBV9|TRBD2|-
CASSVGTSGRGTGELFF
TGTGCCAGCAGCGTAGGGACTAGCGGGAGAGGAACCGGGGAGCTGTTTTTT
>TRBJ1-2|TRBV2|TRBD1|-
CASSEDRVDYGYTF
TGTGCCAGCAGCGAGGACAGGGTGGACTATGGCTACACCTTC
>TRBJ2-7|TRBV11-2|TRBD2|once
CASSLGVSGSSEQYF
TGTGCCAGCAGCTTAGGAGTTAGCGGGAGTTCCGAGCAGTACTTC
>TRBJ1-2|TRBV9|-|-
CASSVGGGTAANYGYTF
TGTGCCAGCAGCGTAGGAGGAGGGACCGCAGCTAACTATGGCTACACCTTC
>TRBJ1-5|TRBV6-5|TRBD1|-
CASRDRGLSNQPQHF
TGTGCCAGCAGGGACAGGGGGCTAAGCAATCAGCCCCAGCATTTT
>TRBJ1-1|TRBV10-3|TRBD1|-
CAIGDGTGDTEAFF
TGTGCCATCGGTGACGGTACAGGGGACACTGAAGCTTTCTTT
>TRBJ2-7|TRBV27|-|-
CASSFSTNYEQYF
TGTGCCAGCAGTTTTTCGACAAACTACGAGCAGTACTTC
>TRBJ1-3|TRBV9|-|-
CASSAAVGPGNTIYF
TGTGCCAGCAGTGCCGCGGTGGGTCCGGGAAACACCATATATTTT
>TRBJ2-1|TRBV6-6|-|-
CASSGGTRSYNEQFF
TGTGCCAGCAGTGGAGGGACCCGCTCCTACAATGAGCAGTTCTTC
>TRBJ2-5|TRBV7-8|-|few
CASSLAGGMGRETQYF
TGTGCCAGCAGCTTAGCTGGAGGGATGGGCAGAGAGACCCAGTACTTC
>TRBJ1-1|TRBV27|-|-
CASSLSRINTEAFF
TGTGCCAGCAGTTTATCTCGAATTAACACTGAAGCTTTCTTT
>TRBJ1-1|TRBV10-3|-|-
CAIRAQGPYTEAFF
TGTGCCATCAGAGCTCAGGGGCCATACACTGAAGCTTTCTTT
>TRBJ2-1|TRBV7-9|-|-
CASSYHPEGYNEQFF
TGTGCCAGCAGTTATCATCCTGAGGGCTACAATGAGCAGTTCTTC
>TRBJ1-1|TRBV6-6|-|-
CASSYAGKDTEAFF
TGTGCCAGCAGTTACGCAGGGAAGGACACTGAAGCTTTCTTT
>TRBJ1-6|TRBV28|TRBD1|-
CASSRNPSTGALNSPLHF
TGTGCCAGCAGCCGAAACCCATCGACAGGGGCATTGAATTCACCCCTCCACTTT
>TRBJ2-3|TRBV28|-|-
CASSFPFRGTDTQYF
TGTGCCAGCAGTTTCCCCTTCAGGGGCACAGATACGCAGTATTTT
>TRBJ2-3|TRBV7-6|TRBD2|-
CASSFSIAGGGTDTQYF
TGTGCCAGCAGCTTCTCCATAGCGGGAGGAGGAACAGATACGCAGTATTTT
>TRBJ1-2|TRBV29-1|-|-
CSVGAEYGYTF
TGCAGCGTTGGAGCCGAGTACGGCTACACCTTC
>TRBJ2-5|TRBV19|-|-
CASSIGGVGETQYF
TGTGCCAGTAGTATAGGGGGGGTAGGGGAGACCCAGTACTTC
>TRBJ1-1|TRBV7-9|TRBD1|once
CASSLGQMNTEAFF
TGTGCCAGCAGCTTGGGACAGATGAACACTGAAGCTTTCTTT
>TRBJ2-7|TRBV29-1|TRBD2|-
CSVEPYSGRSDEQYF
TGCAGCGTTGAACCTTACAGCGGGAGGAGCGACGAGCAGTACTTC
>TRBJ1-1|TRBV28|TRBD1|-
CASSLDRVRTEAFF
TGTGCCAGCAGTTTAGACAGGGTAAGAACTGAAGCTTTCTTT
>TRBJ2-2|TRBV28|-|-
CASSPYRDGTGELFF
TGTGCCAGCAGTCCTTACAGGGATGGCACCGGGGAGCTGTTTTTT
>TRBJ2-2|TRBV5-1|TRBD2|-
CASSLALAGITSNTGELFF
TGCGCCAGCAGCTTGGCCCTAGCGGGGATAACCTCGAACACCGGGGAGCTGTTTTTT
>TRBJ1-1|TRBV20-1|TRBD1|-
CSASTTGVNTEAFF
TGCAGTGCTAGTACTACAGGGGTGAACACTGAAGCTTTCTTT
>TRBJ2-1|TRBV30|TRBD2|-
CAWSGTSGSRHEQFF
TGTGCCTGGAGCGGGACTAGCGGGAGTAGACATGAGCAGTTCTTC
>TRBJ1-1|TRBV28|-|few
CASSLWGEAFF
TGTGCCAGCAGTTTATGGGGCGAAGCTTTCTTT
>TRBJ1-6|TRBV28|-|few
CASSLQSYNSPLHF
TGTGCCAGCAGTTTACAGAGCTATAATTCACCCCTCCACTTT
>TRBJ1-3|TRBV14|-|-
CASSQIALPLRAGNTIYF
TGTGCCAGCAGCCAGATCGCCCTTCCCTTAAGGGCTGGAAACACCATATATTTT
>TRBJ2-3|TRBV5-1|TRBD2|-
CASTREPTTDTQYF
TGCGCCAGCACGCGGGAGCCCACCACAGATACGCAGTATTTT
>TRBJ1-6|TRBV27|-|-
CASSFGACSPLHF
TGTGCCAGCAGTTTCGGCGCCTGTTCACCCCTCCACTTT
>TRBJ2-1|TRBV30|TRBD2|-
CACVGGSKDEQFF
TGTGCCTGCGTGGGAGGGAGTAAGGATGAGCAGTTCTTC
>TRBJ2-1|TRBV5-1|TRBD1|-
CASSGDRGRSTNEQFF
TGCGCCAGCAGCGGGGACAGGGGGCGCTCGACCAATGAGCAGTTCTTC
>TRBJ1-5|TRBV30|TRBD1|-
CAWSMYRVGGYSNQPQHF
TGTGCCTGGAGTATGTACAGGGTAGGGGGCTATAGCAATCAGCCCCAGCATTTT
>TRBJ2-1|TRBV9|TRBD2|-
CASSVGPSGPSGNEQFF
TGTGCCAGCAGCGTAGGCCCTAGCGGGCCTTCCGGCAATGAGCAGTTCTTC
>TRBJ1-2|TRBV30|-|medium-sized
CALAGRLNLYGYTF
TGTGCCCTCGCGGGCCGCCTAAACTTATATGGCTACACCTTC